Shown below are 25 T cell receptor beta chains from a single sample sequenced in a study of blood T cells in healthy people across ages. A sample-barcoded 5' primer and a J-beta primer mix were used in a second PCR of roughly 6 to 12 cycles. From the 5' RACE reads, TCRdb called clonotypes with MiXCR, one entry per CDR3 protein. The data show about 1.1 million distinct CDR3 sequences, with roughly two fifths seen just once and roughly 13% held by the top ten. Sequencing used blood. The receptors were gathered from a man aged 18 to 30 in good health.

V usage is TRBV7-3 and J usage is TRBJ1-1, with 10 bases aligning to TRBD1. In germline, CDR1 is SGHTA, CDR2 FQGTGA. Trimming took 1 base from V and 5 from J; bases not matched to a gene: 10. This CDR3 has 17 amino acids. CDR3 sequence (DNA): TGTGCCAGCAGCTTAAACGCTGACAGGGGGCGAAGGACTGAAGCTTTCTTT. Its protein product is CASSLNADRGRRTEAFF.

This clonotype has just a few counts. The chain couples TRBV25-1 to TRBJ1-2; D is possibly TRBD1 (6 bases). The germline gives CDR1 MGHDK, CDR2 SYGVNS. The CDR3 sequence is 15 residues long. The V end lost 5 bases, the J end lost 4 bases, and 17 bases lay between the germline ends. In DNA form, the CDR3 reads TGTGCCAGCAGTTTGGGTTGGGGGCGCGGCTATGGCTACACCTTC. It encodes CASSLGWGRGYGYTF.

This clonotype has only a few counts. The CDR3 DNA is TGTGCCAGCAGCGTAGGAGGGGGGTCGTACTATGGCTACACCTTC. Residues: CASSVGGGSYYGYTF. The gene calls are TRBV9 and TRBJ1-2; TRBD1 might be the D (6 bases). Germline V gives CDR1 SGDLS, CDR2 YYNGEE. The CDR3 contains 15 residues. V shed 0 bases and J shed 3 bases, with 12 bases lying between them.

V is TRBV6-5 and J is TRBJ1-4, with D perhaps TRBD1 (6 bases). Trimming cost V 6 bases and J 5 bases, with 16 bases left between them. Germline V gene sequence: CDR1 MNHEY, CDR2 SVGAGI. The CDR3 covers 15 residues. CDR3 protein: CASRNPGAQNEKLFF. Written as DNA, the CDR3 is TGTGCCAGCAGAAACCCAGGGGCCCAAAATGAAAAACTGTTTTTT.

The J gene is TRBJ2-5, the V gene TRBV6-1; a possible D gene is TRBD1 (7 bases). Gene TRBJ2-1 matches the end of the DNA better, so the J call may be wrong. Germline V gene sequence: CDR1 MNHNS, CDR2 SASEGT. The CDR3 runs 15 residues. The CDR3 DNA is TGTGCCAGCAGTGAAGGGAGGGACAGCCAAGAGACCCAGTTCTTC. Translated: CASSEGRDSQETQFF.

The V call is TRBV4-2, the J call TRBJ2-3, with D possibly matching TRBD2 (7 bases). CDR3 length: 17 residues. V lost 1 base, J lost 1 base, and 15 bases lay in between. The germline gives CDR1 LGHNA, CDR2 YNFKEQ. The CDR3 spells CASSQGGGGARTDTQYF. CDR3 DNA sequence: TGTGCCAGCAGCCAAGGTGGCGGGGGCGCTCGCACAGATACGCAGTATTTT.

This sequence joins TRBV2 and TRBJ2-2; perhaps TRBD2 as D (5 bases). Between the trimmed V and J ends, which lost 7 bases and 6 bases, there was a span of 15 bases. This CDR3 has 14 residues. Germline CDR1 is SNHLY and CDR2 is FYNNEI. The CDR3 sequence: CASIRTGSPGELFF. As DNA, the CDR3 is TGTGCCAGCATCAGGACTGGGAGCCCCGGGGAGCTGTTTTTT.

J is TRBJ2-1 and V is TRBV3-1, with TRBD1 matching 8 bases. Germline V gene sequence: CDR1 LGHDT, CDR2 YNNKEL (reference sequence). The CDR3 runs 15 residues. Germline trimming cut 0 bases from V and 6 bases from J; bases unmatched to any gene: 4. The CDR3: CASSQDPGQANEQFF. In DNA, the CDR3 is TGTGCCAGCAGCCAAGATCCGGGACAGGCCAATGAGCAGTTCTTC.

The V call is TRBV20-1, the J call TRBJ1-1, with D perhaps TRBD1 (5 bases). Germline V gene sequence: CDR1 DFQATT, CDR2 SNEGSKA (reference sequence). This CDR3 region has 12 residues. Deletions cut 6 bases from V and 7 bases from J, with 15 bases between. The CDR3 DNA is TGCAGTGCCAAGGTCGGGGGTATTGAAGCTTTCTTT. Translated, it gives CSAKVGGIEAFF.

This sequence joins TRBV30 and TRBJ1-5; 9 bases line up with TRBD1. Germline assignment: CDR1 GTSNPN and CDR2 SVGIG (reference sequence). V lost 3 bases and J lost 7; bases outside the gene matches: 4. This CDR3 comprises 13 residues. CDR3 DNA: TGTGCCTGGAGGGACAGGGGTGGGCAGCCCCAGCATTTT. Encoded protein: CAWRDRGGQPQHF.

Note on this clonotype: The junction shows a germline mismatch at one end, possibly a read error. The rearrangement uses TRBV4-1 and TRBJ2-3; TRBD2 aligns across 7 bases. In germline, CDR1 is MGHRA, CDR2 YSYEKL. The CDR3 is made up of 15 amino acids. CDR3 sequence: CAGSQTGTTTDTQYF. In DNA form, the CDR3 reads TGCGCCGGCAGCCAAACCGGGACTACCACAGATACGCAGTATTTT.

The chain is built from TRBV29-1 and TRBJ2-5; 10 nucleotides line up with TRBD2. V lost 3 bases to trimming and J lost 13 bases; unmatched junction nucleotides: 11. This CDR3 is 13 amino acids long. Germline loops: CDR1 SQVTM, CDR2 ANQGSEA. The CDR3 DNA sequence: TGCAGCGTTGACAAGCGGGGGGGCCTTGGTGTGTACTTC. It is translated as CSVDKRGGLGVYF.

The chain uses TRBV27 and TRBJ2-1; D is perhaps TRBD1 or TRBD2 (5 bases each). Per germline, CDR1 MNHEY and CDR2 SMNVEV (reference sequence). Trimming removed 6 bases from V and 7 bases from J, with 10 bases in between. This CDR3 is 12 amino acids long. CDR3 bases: TGTGCCAGCAGGTTTTGGGGGAATGAGCAGTTCTTC. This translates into CASRFWGNEQFF.

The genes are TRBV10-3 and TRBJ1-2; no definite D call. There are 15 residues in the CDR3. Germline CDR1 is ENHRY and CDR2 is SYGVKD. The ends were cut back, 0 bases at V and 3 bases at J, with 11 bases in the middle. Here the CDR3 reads CAISESVRAYYGYTF. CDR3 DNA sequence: TGTGCCATCAGTGAGTCCGTAAGGGCTTACTATGGCTACACCTTC.

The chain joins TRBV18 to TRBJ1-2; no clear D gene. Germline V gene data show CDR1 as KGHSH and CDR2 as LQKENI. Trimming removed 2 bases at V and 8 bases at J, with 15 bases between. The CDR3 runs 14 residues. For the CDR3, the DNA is TGTGCCAGCTCACCAACTGTGGCAAGCTCCGGCTACACCTTC. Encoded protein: CASSPTVASSGYTF.

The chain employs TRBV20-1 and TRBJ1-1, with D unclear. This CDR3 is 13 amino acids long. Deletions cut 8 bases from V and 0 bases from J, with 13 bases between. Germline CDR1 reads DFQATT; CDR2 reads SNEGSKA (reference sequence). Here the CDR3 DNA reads TGCAGTTCAACCAGGACCATGAACACTGAAGCTTTCTTT. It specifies CSSTRTMNTEAFF.

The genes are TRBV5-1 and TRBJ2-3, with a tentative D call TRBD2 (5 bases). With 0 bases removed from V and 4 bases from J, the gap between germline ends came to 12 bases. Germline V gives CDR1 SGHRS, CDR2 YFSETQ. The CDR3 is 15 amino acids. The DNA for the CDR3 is TGCGCCAGCAGCTTGGGAGGGAAAGAGGCAGATACGCAGTATTTT. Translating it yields CASSLGGKEADTQYF.

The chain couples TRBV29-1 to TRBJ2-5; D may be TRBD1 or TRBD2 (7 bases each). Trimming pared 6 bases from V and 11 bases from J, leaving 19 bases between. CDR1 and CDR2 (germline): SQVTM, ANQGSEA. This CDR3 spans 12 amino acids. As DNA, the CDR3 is TGCAGCGTGTACAGGGGAGGGAATGAGCAGTACTTC. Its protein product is CSVYRGGNEQYF.

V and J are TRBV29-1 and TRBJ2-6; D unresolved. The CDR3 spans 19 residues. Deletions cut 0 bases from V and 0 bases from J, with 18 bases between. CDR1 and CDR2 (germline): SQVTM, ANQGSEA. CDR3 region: CSVEDSTFGKGSGANVLTF. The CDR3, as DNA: TGCAGCGTTGAAGACTCCACCTTCGGAAAGGGCTCTGGGGCCAACGTCCTGACTTTC.

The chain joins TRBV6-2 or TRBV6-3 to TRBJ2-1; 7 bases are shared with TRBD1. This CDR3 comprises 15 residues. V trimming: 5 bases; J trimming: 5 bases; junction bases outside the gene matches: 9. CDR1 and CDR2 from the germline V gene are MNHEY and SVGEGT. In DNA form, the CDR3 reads TGTGCCAGCAGTCCAATACAGGGGTTGGACAATGAGCAGTTCTTC. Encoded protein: CASSPIQGLDNEQFF.

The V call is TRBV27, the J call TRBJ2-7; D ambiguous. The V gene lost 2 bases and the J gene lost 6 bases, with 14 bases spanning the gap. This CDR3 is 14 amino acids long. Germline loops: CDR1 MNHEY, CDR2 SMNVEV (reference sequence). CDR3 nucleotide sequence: TGTGCCAGCAGTTTAGTAGGGCGACCTAGCGAGCAGTACTTC. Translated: CASSLVGRPSEQYF.

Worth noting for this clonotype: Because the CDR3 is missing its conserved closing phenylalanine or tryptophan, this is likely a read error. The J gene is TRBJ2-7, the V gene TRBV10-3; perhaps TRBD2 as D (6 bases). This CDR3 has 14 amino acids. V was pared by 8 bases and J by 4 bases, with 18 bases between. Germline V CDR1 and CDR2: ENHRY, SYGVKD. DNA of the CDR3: TGTGCCATCGGAGGGCTAGGGAAATCATACGAGCAGTACTTA. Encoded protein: CAIGGLGKSYEQYL.

CDR3 in amino acids: CASSPIREWGSSGGYTF. CDR3 coding DNA: TGTGCCAGCTCACCTATACGGGAGTGGGGAAGCAGTGGTGGCTACACCTTC. The chain links TRBV18 to TRBJ1-2; unclear D gene. Looked up from germline, CDR1 is KGHSH and CDR2 is LQKENI. Trimming pared 3 bases from V and 7 bases from J, leaving 24 bases between. The CDR3 length is 17 residues.

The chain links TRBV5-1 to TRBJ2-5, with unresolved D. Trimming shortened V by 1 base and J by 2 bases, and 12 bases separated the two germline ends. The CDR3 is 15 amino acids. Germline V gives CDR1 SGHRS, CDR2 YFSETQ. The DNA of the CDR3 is TGCGCCAGCAGCTTGTGGGTAGGGTCACAAGAGACCCAGTACTTC. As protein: CASSLWVGSQETQYF.

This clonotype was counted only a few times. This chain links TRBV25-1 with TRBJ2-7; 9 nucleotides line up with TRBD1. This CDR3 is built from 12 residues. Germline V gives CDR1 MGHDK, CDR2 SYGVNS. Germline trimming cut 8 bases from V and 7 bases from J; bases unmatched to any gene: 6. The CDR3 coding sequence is TGTGCCAGCGGGGACAGGGTAGGAGAGCAGTACTTC. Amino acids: CASGDRVGEQYF.